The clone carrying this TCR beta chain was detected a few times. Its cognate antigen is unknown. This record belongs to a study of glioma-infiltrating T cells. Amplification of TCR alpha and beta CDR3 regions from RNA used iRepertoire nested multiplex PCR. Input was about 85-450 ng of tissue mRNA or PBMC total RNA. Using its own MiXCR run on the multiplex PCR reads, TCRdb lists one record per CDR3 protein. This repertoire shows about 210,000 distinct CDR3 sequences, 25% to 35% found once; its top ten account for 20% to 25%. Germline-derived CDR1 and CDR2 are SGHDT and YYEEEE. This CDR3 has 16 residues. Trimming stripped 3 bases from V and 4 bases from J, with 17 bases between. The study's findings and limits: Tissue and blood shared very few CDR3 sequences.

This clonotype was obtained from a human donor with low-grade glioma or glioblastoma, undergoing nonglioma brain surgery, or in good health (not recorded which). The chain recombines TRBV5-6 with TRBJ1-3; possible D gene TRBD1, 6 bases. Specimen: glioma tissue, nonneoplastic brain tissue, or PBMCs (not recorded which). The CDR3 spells CASSSPGDPKGNTIYF. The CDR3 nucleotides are TGTGCCAGCAGCTCCCCAGGGGATCCAAAAGGAAACACCATATATTTT.